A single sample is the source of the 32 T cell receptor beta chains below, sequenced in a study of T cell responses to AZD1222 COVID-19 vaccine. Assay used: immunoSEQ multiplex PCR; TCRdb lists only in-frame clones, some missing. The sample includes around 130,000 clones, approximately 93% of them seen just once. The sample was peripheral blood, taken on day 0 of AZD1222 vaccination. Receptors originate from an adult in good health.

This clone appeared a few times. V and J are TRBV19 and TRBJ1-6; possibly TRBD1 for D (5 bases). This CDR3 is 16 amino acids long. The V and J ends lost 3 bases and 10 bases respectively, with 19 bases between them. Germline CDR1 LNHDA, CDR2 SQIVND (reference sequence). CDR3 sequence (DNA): TGTGCCAGTAGTATGAGAAGACTTGGGGGGAGGTCACCCCTCCACTTT. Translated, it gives CASSMRRLGGRSPLHF.

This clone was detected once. The CDR3 DNA is TGTGCCAGCAGTGGGAGCGGGGGGGCCATCCATGAGCAGTTCTTC. Protein: CASSGSGGAIHEQFF. The chain combines TRBV27 with TRBJ2-1, with 10 bases aligning to TRBD2. The V gene's germline CDR1 is MNHEY and CDR2 SMNVEV (reference sequence). Germline trimming cut 5 bases from V and 8 bases from J; bases unmatched to any gene: 9. The CDR3 has 15 residues.

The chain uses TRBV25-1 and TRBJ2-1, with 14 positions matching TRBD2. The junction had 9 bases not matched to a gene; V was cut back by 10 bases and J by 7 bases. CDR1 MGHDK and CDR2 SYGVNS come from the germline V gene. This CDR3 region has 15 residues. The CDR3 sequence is CATTGTSGRTNEQFF. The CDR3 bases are TGTGCCACCACCGGGACTAGCGGGAGAACGAATGAGCAGTTCTTC. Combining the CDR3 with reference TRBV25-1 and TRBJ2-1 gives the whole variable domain EADIYQTPRYLVIGTGKKITLECSQTMGHDKMYWYQQDPGMELHLIHYSYGVNSTEKGDLSSESTVSRIRTEHFPLTLESARPSHTSQYLCATTGTSGRTNEQFFGPGTRLTVL.

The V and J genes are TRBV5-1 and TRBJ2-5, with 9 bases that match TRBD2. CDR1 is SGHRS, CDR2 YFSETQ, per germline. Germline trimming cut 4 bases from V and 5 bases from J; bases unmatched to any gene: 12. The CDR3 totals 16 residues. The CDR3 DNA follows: TGCGCCAGCAGCGGGGTAGCGGGGGACCTGGCCGAGACCCAGTACTTC. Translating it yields CASSGVAGDLAETQYF.

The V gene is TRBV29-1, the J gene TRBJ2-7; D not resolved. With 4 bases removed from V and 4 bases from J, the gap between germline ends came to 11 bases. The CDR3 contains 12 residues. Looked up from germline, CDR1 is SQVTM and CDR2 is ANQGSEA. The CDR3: CSVVDLGYEQYF. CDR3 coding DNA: TGCAGCGTTGTAGATCTCGGTTACGAGCAGTACTTC.

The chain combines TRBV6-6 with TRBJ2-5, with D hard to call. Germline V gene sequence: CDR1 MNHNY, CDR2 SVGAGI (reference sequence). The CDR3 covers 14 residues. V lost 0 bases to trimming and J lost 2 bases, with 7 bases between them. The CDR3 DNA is TGTGCCAGCAGTTACTCGGTAGGGCAAGAGACCCAGTACTTC. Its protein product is CASSYSVGQETQYF.

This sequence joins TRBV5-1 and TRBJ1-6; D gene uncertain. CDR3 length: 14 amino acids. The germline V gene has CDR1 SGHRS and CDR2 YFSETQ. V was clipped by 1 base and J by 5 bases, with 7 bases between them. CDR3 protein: CASSLPANNSPLHF. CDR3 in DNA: TGCGCCAGCAGCTTGCCCGCTAATAATTCACCCCTCCACTTT.

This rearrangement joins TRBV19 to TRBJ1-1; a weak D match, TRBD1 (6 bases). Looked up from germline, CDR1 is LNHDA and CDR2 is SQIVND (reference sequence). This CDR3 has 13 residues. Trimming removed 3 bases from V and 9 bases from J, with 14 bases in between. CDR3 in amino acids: CASSISQGWKAFF. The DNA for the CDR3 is TGTGCCAGTAGTATCTCACAGGGCTGGAAAGCTTTCTTT.

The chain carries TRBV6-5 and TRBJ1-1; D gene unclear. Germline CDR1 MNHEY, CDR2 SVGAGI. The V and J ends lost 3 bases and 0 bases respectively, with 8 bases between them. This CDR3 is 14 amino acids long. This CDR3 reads CASSYFGLNTEAFF. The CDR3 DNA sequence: TGTGCCAGCAGTTATTTTGGTCTGAACACTGAAGCTTTCTTT.

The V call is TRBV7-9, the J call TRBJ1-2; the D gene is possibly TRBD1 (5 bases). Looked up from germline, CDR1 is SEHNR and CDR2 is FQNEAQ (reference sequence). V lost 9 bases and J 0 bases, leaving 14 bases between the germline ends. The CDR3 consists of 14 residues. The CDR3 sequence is CASSGTSANYGYTF. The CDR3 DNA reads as TGTGCCAGTTCCGGGACGTCAGCTAACTATGGCTACACCTTC.

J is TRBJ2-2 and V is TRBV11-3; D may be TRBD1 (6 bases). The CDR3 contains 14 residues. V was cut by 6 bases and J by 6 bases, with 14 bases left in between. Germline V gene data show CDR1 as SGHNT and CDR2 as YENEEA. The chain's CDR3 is CASSHNPGAGELFF. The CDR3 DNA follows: TGTGCCAGCAGTCATAACCCAGGGGCCGGGGAGCTGTTTTTT.

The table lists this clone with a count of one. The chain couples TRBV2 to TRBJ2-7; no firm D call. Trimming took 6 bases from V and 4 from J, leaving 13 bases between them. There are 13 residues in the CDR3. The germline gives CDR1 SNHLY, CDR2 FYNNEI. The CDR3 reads CASRGTSAYEQYF. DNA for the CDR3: TGTGCCAGCAGGGGAACTTCAGCGTACGAGCAGTACTTC.

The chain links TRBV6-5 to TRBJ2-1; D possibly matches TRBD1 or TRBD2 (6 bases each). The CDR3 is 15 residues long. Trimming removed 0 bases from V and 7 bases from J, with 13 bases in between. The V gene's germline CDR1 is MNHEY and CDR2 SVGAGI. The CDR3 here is CASSYSGGAANEQFF. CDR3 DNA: TGTGCCAGCAGTTACTCGGGGGGCGCGGCGAATGAGCAGTTCTTC.

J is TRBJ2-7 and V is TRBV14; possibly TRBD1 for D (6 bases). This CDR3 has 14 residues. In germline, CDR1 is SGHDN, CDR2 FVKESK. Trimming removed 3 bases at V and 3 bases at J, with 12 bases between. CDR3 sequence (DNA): TGTGCCAGCAGCCAGCAGGGGAACAACTACGAGCAGTACTTC. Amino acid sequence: CASSQQGNNYEQYF.

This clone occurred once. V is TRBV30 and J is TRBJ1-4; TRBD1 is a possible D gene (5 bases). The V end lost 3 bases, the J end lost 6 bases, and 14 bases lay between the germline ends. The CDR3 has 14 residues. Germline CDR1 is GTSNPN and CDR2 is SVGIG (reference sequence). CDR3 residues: CAWSLQGIDEKLFF. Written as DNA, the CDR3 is TGTGCCTGGAGCCTGCAGGGAATAGATGAAAAACTGTTTTTT.

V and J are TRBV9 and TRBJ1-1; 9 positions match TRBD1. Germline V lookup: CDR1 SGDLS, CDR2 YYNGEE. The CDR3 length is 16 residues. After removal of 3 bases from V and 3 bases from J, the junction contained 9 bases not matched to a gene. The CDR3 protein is CASSARDRDIYTEAFF. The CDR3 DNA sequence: TGTGCCAGCAGCGCGAGGGACAGGGACATATACACTGAAGCTTTCTTT.

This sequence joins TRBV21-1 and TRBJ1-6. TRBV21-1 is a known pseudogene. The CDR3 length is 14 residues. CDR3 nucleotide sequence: TGTGCCAGCAGCAAACTGGGTTATAATTCACCCCTCCACTTT. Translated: CASSKLGYNSPLHF.

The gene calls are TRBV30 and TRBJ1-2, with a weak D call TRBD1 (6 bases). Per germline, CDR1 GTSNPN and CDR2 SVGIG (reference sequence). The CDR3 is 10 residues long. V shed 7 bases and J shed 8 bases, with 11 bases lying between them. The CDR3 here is CAFGTSGYTF. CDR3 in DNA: TGTGCCTTCGGGACATCCGGCTACACCTTC.

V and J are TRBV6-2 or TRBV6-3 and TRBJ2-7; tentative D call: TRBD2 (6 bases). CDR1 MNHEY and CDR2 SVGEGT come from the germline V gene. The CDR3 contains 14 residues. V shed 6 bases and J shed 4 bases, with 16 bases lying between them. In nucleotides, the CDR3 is TGTGCCAGCAGCGCCGTCCTTAGCGGTTACGAGCAGTACTTC. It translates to CASSAVLSGYEQYF.

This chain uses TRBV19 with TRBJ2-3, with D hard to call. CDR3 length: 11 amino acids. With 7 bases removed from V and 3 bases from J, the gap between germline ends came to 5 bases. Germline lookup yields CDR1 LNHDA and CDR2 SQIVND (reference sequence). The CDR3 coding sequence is TGTGCCAGTAAATGGACAGATACGCAGTATTTT. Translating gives CASKWTDTQYF. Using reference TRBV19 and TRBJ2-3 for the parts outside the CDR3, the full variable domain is DGGITQSPKYLFRKEGQNVTLSCEQNLNHDAMYWYRQDPGQGLRLIYYSQIVNDFQKGDIAEGYSVSREKKESFPLTVTSAQKNPTAFYLCASKWTDTQYFGPGTRLTVL.

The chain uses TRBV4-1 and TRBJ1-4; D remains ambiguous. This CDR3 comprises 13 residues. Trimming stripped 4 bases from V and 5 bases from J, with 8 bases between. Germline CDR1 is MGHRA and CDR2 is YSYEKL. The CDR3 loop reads CASSPDPNEKLFF. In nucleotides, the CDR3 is TGCGCCAGCAGCCCCGACCCGAATGAAAAACTGTTTTTT.

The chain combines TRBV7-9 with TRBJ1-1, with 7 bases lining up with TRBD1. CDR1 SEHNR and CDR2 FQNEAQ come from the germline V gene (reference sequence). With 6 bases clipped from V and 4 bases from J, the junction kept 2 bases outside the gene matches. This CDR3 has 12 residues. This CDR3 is CASSDRVTEAFF. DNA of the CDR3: TGTGCCAGCAGTGACAGGGTCACTGAAGCTTTCTTT.

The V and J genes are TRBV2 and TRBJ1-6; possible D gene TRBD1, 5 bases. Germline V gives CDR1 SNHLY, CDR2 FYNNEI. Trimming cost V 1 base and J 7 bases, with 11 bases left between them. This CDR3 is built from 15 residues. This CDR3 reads CASSEGQGRNSPLHF. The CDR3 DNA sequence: TGTGCCAGCAGTGAAGGGCAGGGTAGAAATTCACCCCTCCACTTT.

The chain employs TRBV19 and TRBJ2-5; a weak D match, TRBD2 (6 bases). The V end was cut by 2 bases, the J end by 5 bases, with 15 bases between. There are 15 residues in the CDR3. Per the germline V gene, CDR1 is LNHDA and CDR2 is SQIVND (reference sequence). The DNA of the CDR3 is TGTGCCAGTAGTATATTCGGGAGCGGGTTCGAGACCCAGTACTTC. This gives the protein CASSIFGSGFETQYF. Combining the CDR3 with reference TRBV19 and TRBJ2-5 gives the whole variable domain DGGITQSPKYLFRKEGQNVTLSCEQNLNHDAMYWYRQDPGQGLRLIYYSQIVNDFQKGDIAEGYSVSREKKESFPLTVTSAQKNPTAFYLCASSIFGSGFETQYFGPGTRLLVL.

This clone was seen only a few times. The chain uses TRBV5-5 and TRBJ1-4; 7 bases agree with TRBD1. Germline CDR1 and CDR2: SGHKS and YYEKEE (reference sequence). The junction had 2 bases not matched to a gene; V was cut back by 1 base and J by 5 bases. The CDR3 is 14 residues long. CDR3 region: CASSLQQGNEKLFF. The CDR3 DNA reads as TGTGCCAGCAGCTTGCAACAGGGGAATGAAAAACTGTTTTTT.

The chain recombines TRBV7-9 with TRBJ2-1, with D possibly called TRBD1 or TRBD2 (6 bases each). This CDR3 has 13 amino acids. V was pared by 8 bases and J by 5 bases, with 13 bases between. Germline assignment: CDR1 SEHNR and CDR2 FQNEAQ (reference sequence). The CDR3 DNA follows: TGTGCCAGCTTGGGGGGCAGGGACAATGAGCAGTTCTTC. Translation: CASLGGRDNEQFF.

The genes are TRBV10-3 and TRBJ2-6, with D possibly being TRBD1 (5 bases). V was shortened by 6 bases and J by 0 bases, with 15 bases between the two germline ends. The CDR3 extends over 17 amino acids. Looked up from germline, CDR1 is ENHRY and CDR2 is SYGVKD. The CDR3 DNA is TGTGCCATCAGGAGGCCTCAGGGAACCTCTGGGGCCAACGTCCTGACTTTC. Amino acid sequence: CAIRRPQGTSGANVLTF.

Here the CDR3 reads CASRTLGAANEQFF. The CDR3 DNA is TGTGCCAGTCGCACTCTTGGGGCTGCTAATGAGCAGTTCTTC. The V call is TRBV19, the J call TRBJ2-1, with a possible D match to TRBD1 (5 bases). Trimming took off 8 bases at V and 7 bases at J, with 18 bases between the two ends. Germline lookup yields CDR1 LNHDA and CDR2 SQIVND (reference sequence). The length of the CDR3 is 14 residues.

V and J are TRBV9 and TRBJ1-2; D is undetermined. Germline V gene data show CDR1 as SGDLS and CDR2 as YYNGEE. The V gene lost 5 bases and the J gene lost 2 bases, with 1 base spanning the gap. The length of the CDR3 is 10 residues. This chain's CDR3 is CASRNYGYTF. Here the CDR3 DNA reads TGTGCCAGCAGAAACTATGGCTACACCTTC.

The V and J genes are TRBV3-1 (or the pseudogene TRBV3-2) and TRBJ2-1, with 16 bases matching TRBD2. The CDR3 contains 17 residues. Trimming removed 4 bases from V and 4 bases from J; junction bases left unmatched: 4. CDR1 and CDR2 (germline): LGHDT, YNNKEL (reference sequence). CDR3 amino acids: CASSRGLAGGGYNEQFF. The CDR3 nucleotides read TGTGCCAGCAGCCGGGGACTAGCGGGAGGGGGGTACAATGAGCAGTTCTTC.

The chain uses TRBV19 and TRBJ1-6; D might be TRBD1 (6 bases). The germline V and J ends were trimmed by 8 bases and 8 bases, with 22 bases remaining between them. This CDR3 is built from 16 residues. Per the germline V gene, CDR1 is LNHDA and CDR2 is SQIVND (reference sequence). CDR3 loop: CASQRLETGLDSPLHF. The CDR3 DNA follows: TGTGCCAGTCAGCGCCTGGAAACAGGGTTGGATTCACCCCTCCACTTT.

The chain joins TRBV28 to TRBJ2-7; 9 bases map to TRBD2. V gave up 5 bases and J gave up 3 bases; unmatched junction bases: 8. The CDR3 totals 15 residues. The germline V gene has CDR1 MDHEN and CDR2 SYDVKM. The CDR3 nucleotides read TGTGCCAGCAGTCCGACTAGCGGATCCTTCTACGAGCAGTACTTC. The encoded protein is CASSPTSGSFYEQYF. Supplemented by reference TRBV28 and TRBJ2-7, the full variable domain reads DVKVTQSSRYLVKRTGEKVFLECVQDMDHENMFWYRQDPGLGLRLIYFSYDVKMKEKGDIPEGYSVSREKKERFSLILESASTNQTSMYLCASSPTSGSFYEQYFGPGTRLTVT.